This TCR beta chain originates from a study of identical twins (dated by TCRdb to between 2015 and 2016). General notes on the study: TCR alpha and beta repertoires from monozygotic twins, unrelated adults of various ages and cord blood were deep-sequenced to test whether fetal clonotypes persist. To rule out contamination, replicate twin experiments were performed at different times with different library preparation protocols. The paper as a whole reports these results and caveats: Because the same donors could not be followed over many years, the conclusions depended on cross-sectional statistical analysis. Fewer insertions were carried by abundant cord blood beta clonotypes; a weaker similar trend was observed in young adult naive repertoires, while no such trend was observed in memory repertoires. Zero-insertion analyses could be partly confounded by invariant T cells such as MAIT and iNKT, although diverse VJ usage argued against such confounding for most clonotypes. Recombination models systematically underestimated out-of-frame TCR alpha sharing in monozygotic twins but agreed with sharing between unrelated individuals. The excess sharing between twins in beta out-of-frame sequences was weaker because fewer shared sequences reduced the signal-to-noise ratio. Out-of-frame TCR alpha sequences shared between twins showed an excess of low generation-probability sequences compared with coincidental sharing between unrelated individuals.

Libraries came from 5' RACE. The data were produced on an Illumina HiSeq 2000. Template switching added a universal primer binding site, and the final cDNA carried a unique molecular identifier that allowed TCR cDNA molecules to be counted accurately. Specific primers in the conserved constant-segment region were used to synthesize first-strand cDNA for TCR alpha and beta chains. To control for contamination, each cDNA library was double barcoded with a SMART-Mk sample barcode plus Illumina barcodes. TruSeq adapter sequences and Illumina sample barcodes were added in two successive PCR steps. Sequencing of the TCR alpha and beta cDNA libraries was done on the Illumina HiSeq platform using custom primers. Per the original workflow: MiGEC was used to process raw reads and extract unique molecular identifiers, and MiXCR was used to find CDR3 positions. Recombination models were inferred per individual with the repgenHMM and IGoR tools using an EM algorithm. The tcR package in R was used for shared clonotype analysis, with sharing normalized by the product of cloneset sizes. To study raw recombination without the effects of thymic and clonal selection, out-of-frame nonproductive sequences were analyzed. The raw public data were reprocessed by TCRdb itself: fastp quality trimming at Q25, MiXCR clonotype calling, in-frame beta chains only. Rows with a matching CDR3 protein are joined into one entry that keeps the most common DNA and genes. These V and J calls rely on TCRdb rather than the paper's analysis. In all, the sample holds under 300,000 distinct CDR3 sequences, and roughly 8.7% of those were seen once. The top ten clones comprise less than 4% of the sample.

This clonotype was found many times. Its specific antigen is unknown. Nothing much larger sits one base from this clone, and base qualities are not available. The germline ends are 7 bases apart after V is trimmed by 8 bases and J by 0 bases. The CDR3, cysteine through phenylalanine, is 13 amino acids long. Only the CDR3 DNA stays, 39 bases, in frame from base 1. As encoded in the germline V gene, CDR1 is MNHNS while CDR2 is SASEGT. Every donor in the study was a healthy Caucasian. Three pairs of female monozygotic twins, all aged roughly 18 to 29 years, were included in the twin cohort. Positive isolation kits from Invitrogen were used to isolate CD4+ and CD8+ T cell populations. These sequences were also reported in another study, on yellow fever vaccine responses in identical twins. The second study's paper adds: According to the authors, in identical twins the way T cells responded to vaccination appeared partly convergent and partly personalized. In identical twins, the study followed T cell clones that responded to the vaccine with precision.

This TCR was recovered from a woman between 18 and 29 years old in good health. The specimen was CD8+ T cells sorted from blood. Recombination joined TRBV6-1 with TRBJ2-2, with the D gene not confidently named. Here the CDR3 is given as CASLNPNTGELFF. The bases are TGTGCCAGCTTGAACCCGAACACCGGGGAGCTGTTTTTT.